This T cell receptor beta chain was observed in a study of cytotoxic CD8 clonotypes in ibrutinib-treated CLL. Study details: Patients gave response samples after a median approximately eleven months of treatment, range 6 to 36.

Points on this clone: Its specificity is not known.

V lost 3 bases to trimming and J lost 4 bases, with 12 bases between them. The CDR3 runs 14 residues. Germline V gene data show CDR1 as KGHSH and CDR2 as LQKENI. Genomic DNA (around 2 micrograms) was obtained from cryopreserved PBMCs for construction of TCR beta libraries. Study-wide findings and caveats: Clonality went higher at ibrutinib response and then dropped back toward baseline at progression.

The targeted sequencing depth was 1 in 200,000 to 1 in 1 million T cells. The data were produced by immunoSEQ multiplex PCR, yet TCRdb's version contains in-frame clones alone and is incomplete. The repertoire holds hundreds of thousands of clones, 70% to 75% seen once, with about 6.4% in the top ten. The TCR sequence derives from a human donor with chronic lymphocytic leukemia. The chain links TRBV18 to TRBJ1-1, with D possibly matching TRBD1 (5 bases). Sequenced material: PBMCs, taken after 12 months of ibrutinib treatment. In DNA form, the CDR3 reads TGTGCCAGCTCACCTCGTCAGGGTAGCACTGAAGCTTTCTTT. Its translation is CASSPRQGSTEAFF.